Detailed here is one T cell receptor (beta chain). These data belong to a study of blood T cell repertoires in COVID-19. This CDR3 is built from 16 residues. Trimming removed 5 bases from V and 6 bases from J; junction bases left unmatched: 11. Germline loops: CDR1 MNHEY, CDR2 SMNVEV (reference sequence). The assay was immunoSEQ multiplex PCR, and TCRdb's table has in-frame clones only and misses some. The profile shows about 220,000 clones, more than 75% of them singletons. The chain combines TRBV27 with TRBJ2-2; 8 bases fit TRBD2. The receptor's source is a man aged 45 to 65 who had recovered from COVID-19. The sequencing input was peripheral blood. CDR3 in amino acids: CASSPRLATFSGELFF. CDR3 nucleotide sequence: TGTGCCAGCAGTCCCCGACTAGCGACGTTTTCCGGGGAGCTGTTTTTT.